The entry below describes one TCR beta chain. Its antigen is still unknown. Base qualities are not at hand, and no much larger clone is one base apart. The cohort consisted of 650 to 700 healthy bone marrow donors. At the time of sampling, every cohort member was nominally healthy, though immune exposures that went unrecorded were likely present. The donor was CMV seropositive and belonged to the group of 250 to 300 seropositive cohort members. Every donor gave a peripheral blood sample, and the peripheral blood mononuclear cells from that sample were used for TCR beta sequencing. Genomic DNA was extracted from the blood cell samples with the Qiagen DNeasy Blood Extraction Kit. This record comes from a study of cytomegalovirus exposure and HLA in healthy donors (dated by TCRdb to the late 2010s). For the wider study: An earlier analysis of 550 to 700 of the donors reported more than 250 Gb of sequence data and 100 million to 130 million unique TCR beta sequences from about 180 million T cells. Approximately 330 gigabases of sequencing data and 70 million to 100 million unique TCR sequences made up an early release that covered approximately 650 HLA-typed donors. Of the approximately 400 genotyped donors, 75% to 85% were placed in the genetic ancestry cluster associated with self-reported Caucasian donors. The study aimed to test whether cataloging public T cell receptors could reveal signatures of past pathogen exposure. Using immunosequencing, the study profiled T cell repertoires from fewer than 850 subjects and related those repertoires to cytomegalovirus serostatus. A separate validation cohort of about 110 different subjects was used in addition to the 666-subject first cohort. To predict cytomegalovirus infection status, the study brought together high-throughput TCR immunosequencing, statistical association of individual TCRs with disease status, and machine learning. To study patterns of TCR occurrence, a later analysis re-analyzed previously published TCR beta repertoires from around 670 donors and added high-resolution HLA genotyping. The later analysis used no new phenotypic data to find candidate immune exposures, relying instead on TCR beta sequences and their occurrence across donors. An earlier analysis of approximately 500 of the donors applied high-throughput TCR beta sequencing to assess whether each TCR beta V gene segment acted as functional or pseudogenic. Alongside the repertoire data, information on donor age, sex, ethnicity and CMV serostatus was compiled. Genome-wide SNP genotypes for about 55% of the 666 donors were used in a later genetic analysis, which treated that subset as a discovery cohort. Every discovery cohort repertoire had been produced on one sequencing platform. HLA typing covered class I and class II loci at four-digit resolution. The number of donors typed differed by locus, with roughly 629-640 for A, B, C, DRB1 and DQB1, more than 500 for DQA1, 600 to 610 for DPA1, and 450 to 480 for DPB1. About five DR-DQ haplotypes were treated as single units for association and clustering because of strong linkage in the cohort. Among under 450 genotyped donors of the cohort, an average of about 240,000 unique TCR beta nucleotide sequences were sequenced per donor, roughly 20% of them non-productive.

Trimming takes 3 bases from V and 11 bases from J, and the germline ends sit 26 bases apart. The CDR3, from cysteine to phenylalanine, totals 17 residues. Here the CDR3 DNA is all that survives: 51 bases in frame from base 1. Via the germline V gene, CDR1 is MNHNS and CDR2 SASEGT. Here is what the overall study found, with its caveats: In an earlier analysis of under 600 of the donors, most TCR beta V segments were observed in productive rearrangements about 87% or about 30% of the time, broadly matching IMGT annotations. Only TCR beta chains were sequenced in this cohort, and the absence of alpha or paired-chain data limited detectable features. Linkage disequilibrium might explain the correlated functional status among segregating V segments, but an unknown experimental factor could not be excluded. In vitro tests confirmed that three of the cytomegalovirus-associated TCR beta chains recognize cytomegalovirus antigens. According to a later genetic analysis, donors in an Asian-associated ancestry cluster had fewer N-insertions in productive TCRs than the roughly 670-donor mean. The classifier was reported to diagnose cytomegalovirus status with high specificity and sensitivity in both the original cohort and the validation cohort. A later analysis associated 16,951 TCR beta sequences with specific HLA alleles at a false discovery rate of 0.05. The study listed 170 or so TCR beta chains as associated with cytomegalovirus. The earlier analysis of 450 to 700 of the donors excluded 15 to 20 rarely observed V segments, including chromosome 9 orphons, because counts were too low. Presence/absence analyses assumed roughly uniform sequencing depth across donors, an assumption that may not hold. Most TCR sequences were seen in very few donors, while some public TCRs were found in many individuals. A group of highly shared sequence variants was considered likely to be a technical artifact of the sequencing pipeline. V-gene and J-gene trimming of TCR beta chains was associated with a missense DCLRE1C variant in a later genetic analysis, and the association was replicated in an independent cohort. A further reported finding was that TCR beta sequences accurately predicted the HLA-A and HLA-B alleles for most subjects in the first cohort. Because the 87-base-pair reads could not distinguish some IMGT-functional V segments, including TRBV6-2 and TRBV6-3, those segments were excluded. For the cohort, immune exposure information was limited to CMV serostatus. Several of the top co-occurrence clusters appeared to be linked to parvovirus B19, influenza, CMV and Epstein-Barr virus, according to a later analysis. Because HLA typing was missing for some donors at each locus, association tests included only the typed subset. Assigning TCR associations to individual alleles was difficult when HLA alleles, especially DR and DQ, strongly co-occurred. In a later analysis, HLA-associated TCR beta chains showed more clonal expansion and lower generation probabilities than non-associated chains that were equally common. It was suggested by the authors that the approach could potentially be generalized to other disease states and immunological phenotypes. In a later analysis, the rate of TCR association differed among HLA loci, with DRB1 alleles having the most associated TCRs and HLA-C alleles having the fewest. Most CMV-associated TCR beta chains appeared to be HLA-restricted in a later analysis, and the HLA associations seemed to be driven largely by CMV exposure.

Library construction relied on the immunoSEQ multiplex PCR assay. For the multiplex PCR, a mixture combining 60 forward primers for TCR Vbeta segments and 13 reverse primers for TCR Jbeta segments was used. Amplification of the CDR3 region of rearranged TCR beta genes was performed with a multiplex PCR assay on genomic DNA. The Illumina HiSeq System was used to sequence the amplified TCR beta libraries as 87-base-pair reads. On the study's bioinformatics: Across the roughly 700 repertoires, a later analysis counted tens of millions of unique TCR beta chains, 8.5 million to 12 million of which were shared by at least two donors. To remove PCR and sequencing errors, raw reads were error-corrected and collapsed into unique sequences using a nearest-neighbor algorithm that merged closely related sequences. CDR3 sequences were aligned to IMGT reference sequences to assign V, D and J gene segments. Each retained sequence needed at least a six-nucleotide match to both a V gene segment and a J gene segment. A rearrangement was called productive if the CDR3 had no stop codons and remained in frame with V and J, and every other rearrangement was called non-productive. CDR3 was defined according to IMGT convention as the region running from the second conserved V-encoded cysteine to the conserved J-encoded phenylalanine. The earlier analysis of around 640 of the donors excluded sequences that lacked an unambiguous match to a single V gene segment. An earlier analysis of several hundred of the donors called V segments functional above 56.7% productive rearrangements and segregating when the between-donor standard deviation exceeded 5%. A statistical classification framework was built for diagnosing cytomegalovirus status from the catalog of TCR beta chain sequences. In a later analysis, V and J genes were assigned by comparing TCR nucleotide sequences against IMGT/GENE-DB human TR gene sequences. In a later analysis, CDR3 sequences and most-parsimonious VDJ recombination scenarios were assigned using the TCRdist pipeline. In a later analysis, each TCR beta chain was defined by its CDR3 amino acid sequence together with its V-gene family, and reads lacking a unique V-gene family were excluded. A later analysis removed several hundred highly shared, low-generation-probability nucleotide sequences to deal with suspected cross-contamination and a sequencing artifact. For each public chain, a later analysis derived a clonal expansion index from normalized ranks of inferred template counts within each repertoire. Generation probabilities in a later analysis came from a VDJ recombination model fitted to out-of-frame rearrangements, and those results were checked against IGoR. A later analysis scored TCR-TCR, TCR-HLA and TCR-CMV co-occurrence with hypergeometric tests, applying a repertoire-size bias correction to TCR pairs. False discovery rates were estimated in a later analysis by permuting HLA or CMV assignments 20 times. In a later analysis, co-occurring TCRs were grouped using DBSCAN, with TCRdist sequence similarity added in when clustering inside HLA-allele-positive subsets. Repertoires with fewer than 30,000 or more than 120,000 public chains were left out of co-occurrence clustering, as were five repertoires with anomalous nucleotide sharing. TCRdb mirrors the immuneACCESS table, restricted to in-frame sequences. Some clones are absent from its copies; in checked studies, under half trace to an unresolved V gene, and the reason for the others is unknown. The D gene and trimming were derived from the DNA, and the V and J assignments and clone size from that table. Present in this sample are about 200,000 clones, roughly 80% of which were seen just once. The ten largest clones add up to approximately 0.4% of the sample.

Recombination joined TRBV6-1 with TRBJ1-5, and TRBD1 may be the D gene, going by 5 matching bases. The sequenced sample was PBMCs. This clonotype was sampled from a male donor in good health and CMV-seropositive. The DNA sequence is given as TGTGCCAGCAGTGACCTCCACAGGTCCGCCCTGTTGTTGGCCCAGCATTTT. Its amino acids are CASSDLHRSALLLAQHF.